Listed here are 12 T cell receptor beta chains from one sample, sequenced in a study of T cell responses to AZD1222 COVID-19 vaccine. Data came from immunoSEQ multiplex PCR; TCRdb stores just in-frame clones and leaves some out. The profile covers approximately 120,000 clones, with more than 65% appearing a single time and roughly a quarter taken by the ten largest. The sample in question was peripheral blood, obtained 28 days after the second AZD1222 dose. The receptors were gathered from an adult who received the AZD1222 COVID-19 vaccine.

CDR3 region: CATGPGGYEQYF. The CDR3 region has the DNA TGTGCCACCGGTCCCGGGGGATACGAGCAGTACTTC. The gene calls are TRBV12-3 or TRBV12-4 and TRBJ2-7; D possibly corresponds to TRBD2 (6 bases). This CDR3 has 12 residues. V was pared by 10 bases and J by 4 bases, with 14 bases between.

This chain links TRBV2 with TRBJ2-1, with TRBD2 matching over 10 bases. The CDR3 loop spans 15 amino acids. V shed 6 bases, J shed 4 bases, and the junction held 6 bases outside the gene matches. CDR1 is SNHLY and CDR2 is FYNNEI in the germline V gene. CDR3 protein: CASSSQRGGYNEQFF. The CDR3 region has the DNA TGTGCCAGCAGCTCTCAGCGGGGGGGATACAATGAGCAGTTCTTC. Combining the CDR3 with reference TRBV2 and TRBJ2-1 gives the whole variable domain EPEVTQTPSHQVTQMGQEVILRCVPISNHLYFYWYRQILGQKVEFLVSFYNNEISEKSEIFDDQFSVERPDGSNFTLKIRSTKLEDSAMYFCASSSQRGGYNEQFFGPGTRLTVL.

This clone was counted a single time. This chain joins TRBV5-1 and TRBJ2-7; 10 positions agree with TRBD1. From germline, CDR1 is SGHRS and CDR2 YFSETQ. Germline trimming cut 3 bases from V and 1 base from J; bases unmatched to any gene: 4. This CDR3 has 15 residues. The CDR3 is CASSWTGGKSYEQYF. DNA of the CDR3: TGCGCCAGCAGCTGGACAGGGGGGAAGTCCTACGAGCAGTACTTC.

The chain links TRBV15 to TRBJ1-5, with 11 bases identical to TRBD1. The germline V gene has CDR1 LNHNV and CDR2 YYDKDF (reference sequence). The V and J ends lost 5 bases and 5 bases, in that order; junction bases with no gene match: 8. The CDR3 is made up of 16 amino acids. The DNA of the CDR3 is TGTGCCACCAGCGGATCCGGGACAGGGGGTTATCAGCCCCAGCATTTT. The encoded protein is CATSGSGTGGYQPQHF.

The rearrangement uses TRBV10-3 and TRBJ1-2; D not resolved. The CDR3 has 12 amino acids. V was shortened by 2 bases and J by 7 bases, with 8 bases between the two germline ends. Germline CDR1 and CDR2: ENHRY and SYGVKD. In nucleotides, the CDR3 is TGTGCCATCAGTGAGGCCAGACTTGGCTACACCTTC. Protein product: CAISEARLGYTF.

The chain joins TRBV6-5 to TRBJ1-2; 9 bases align to TRBD1. The junction had 4 bases not matched to a gene; V was cut back by 4 bases and J by 4 bases. The CDR3 extends over 14 amino acids. Per the germline V gene, CDR1 is MNHEY and CDR2 is SVGAGI. The CDR3 nucleotides read TGTGCCAGCAGTTTCGTGGACAGGGGCTATGGCTACACCTTC. Its translation is CASSFVDRGYGYTF.

The chain has TRBV27 and TRBJ1-4; perhaps TRBD1 as D (5 bases). CDR3 length: 12 amino acids. Trimming took 3 bases from V and 13 from J, leaving 12 bases between them. Germline V lookup: CDR1 MNHEY, CDR2 SMNVEV (reference sequence). CDR3 amino acids: CASSFTGGTLFF. In DNA form, the CDR3 reads TGTGCCAGCAGTTTTACGGGGGGAACACTGTTTTTT. Supplemented by reference TRBV27 and TRBJ1-4, the full variable domain reads EAQVTQNPRYLITVTGKKLTVTCSQNMNHEYMSWYRQDPGLGLRQIYYSMNVEVTDKGDVPEGYKVSRKEKRNFPLILESPSPNQTSLYFCASSFTGGTLFFGSGTQLSVL.

The V call is TRBV18, the J call TRBJ1-1; D is undetermined. Deletions cut 4 bases from V and 3 bases from J, with 12 bases between. Germline-derived CDR1 and CDR2 are KGHSH and LQKENI. The CDR3 is made up of 14 amino acids. CDR3 sequence reads: CASSRAGEDTEAFF. The CDR3 DNA sequence: TGTGCCAGCTCACGAGCTGGGGAGGACACTGAAGCTTTCTTT.

The genes are TRBV4-2 and TRBJ2-7; D uncertain. V was cut by 3 bases and J by 0 bases, with 15 bases left in between. The V gene's germline CDR1 is LGHNA and CDR2 YNFKEQ. CDR3 length: 16 residues. The CDR3, as DNA: TGTGCCAGCAGCCATTCCTACTCCGAGTCCTCCTACGAGCAGTACTTC. As protein: CASSHSYSESSYEQYF.

The chain carries TRBV11-3 and TRBJ1-6, with 8 bases matching TRBD1. Germline loops: CDR1 SGHNT, CDR2 YENEEA. This CDR3 region has 14 residues. V shed 2 bases, J shed 9 bases, and the junction held 3 bases outside the gene matches. The chain's CDR3 is CASSLQGAGSPLHF. The CDR3 nucleotides read TGTGCCAGCAGCTTACAGGGGGCAGGTTCACCCCTCCACTTT. Using reference TRBV11-3 and TRBJ1-6 for the parts outside the CDR3, the full variable domain is EAGVVQSPRYKIIEKKQPVAFWCNPISGHNTLYWYLQNLGQGPELLIRYENEEAVDDSQLPKDRFSAERLKGVDSTLKIQPAELGDSAVYLCASSLQGAGSPLHFGNGTRLTVT.

The chain combines TRBV6-5 with TRBJ1-1; D remains ambiguous. Germline loops: CDR1 MNHEY, CDR2 SVGAGI. The CDR3 spans 13 residues. Deletions cut 2 bases from V and 2 bases from J, with 6 bases between. CDR3 DNA: TGTGCCAGCAGTTACGACGGCAACACTGAAGCTTTCTTT. Translation: CASSYDGNTEAFF.

The rearrangement joins TRBV7-6 to TRBJ1-4; D possibly corresponds to TRBD1 (6 bases). V was shortened by 1 base and J by 7 bases, with 10 bases between the two germline ends. The V gene's germline CDR1 is SGHVS and CDR2 FNYEAQ. This CDR3 has 14 residues. The CDR3 region has the DNA TGTGCCAGCAGCTTAGTACAGGGTGGTGAAAAACTGTTTTTT. This encodes CASSLVQGGEKLFF.